The 18 T cell receptor beta chains reported below all come from one sample, sequenced in a study of tumor T cells in aggressive B-cell lymphoma. Some clones are missing from TCRdb's copy, which holds only in-frame ones; the method was immunoSEQ multiplex PCR. The sample includes over 7,000 clones, approximately 85% seen only once; the top ten take more than 2.5%. Sequenced sample: tumor tissue. The receptors shown here come from an adult with diffuse large B cell lymphoma.

The genes are TRBV6-6 and TRBJ2-5, with D possibly being TRBD1 (6 bases). This CDR3 has 12 amino acids. V was pared by 8 bases and J by 5 bases, with 12 bases between. Germline V gives CDR1 MNHNY, CDR2 SVGAGI (reference sequence). The CDR3 sequence is CASWGLMETQYF. In DNA form, the CDR3 reads TGTGCCAGCTGGGGGCTAATGGAGACCCAGTACTTC.

V is TRBV6-5 and J is TRBJ2-5, with D possibly TRBD2 on 5 matching bases. Trimming took 3 bases from V and 4 from J, leaving 9 bases between them. The CDR3 spans 13 residues. CDR1 and CDR2 (germline): MNHEY, SVGAGI. CDR3 residues: CASSYRGAETQYF. CDR3 coding DNA: TGTGCCAGCAGTTATCGGGGTGCAGAGACCCAGTACTTC.

The V call is TRBV19, the J call TRBJ2-5; 10 bases line up with TRBD2. The CDR3 runs 16 residues. The junction had 11 bases not matched to a gene; V was cut back by 5 bases and J by 5 bases. Germline V lookup: CDR1 LNHDA, CDR2 SQIVND (reference sequence). CDR3 sequence (DNA): TGTGCCAGTAGTCTCAAGGGTAGCGGGAGGTGGGAGACCCAGTACTTC. This codes for CASSLKGSGRWETQYF.

The chain has TRBV30 and TRBJ1-2, with D maybe TRBD1 (5 bases). Trimming cost V 2 bases and J 6 bases, with 10 bases left between them. This CDR3 is built from 12 residues. Germline CDR1 reads GTSNPN; CDR2 reads SVGIG (reference sequence). The CDR3 sequence is CAWSSGTNGYTF. In DNA form, the CDR3 reads TGTGCCTGGAGTTCTGGGACTAATGGCTACACCTTC. Together with reference TRBV30 and TRBJ1-2, the CDR3 gives the full variable domain: SQTIHQWPATLVQPVGSPLSLECTVEGTSNPNLYWYRQAAGRGLQLLFYSVGIGQISSEVPQNLSASRPQDRQFILSSKKLLLSDSGFYLCAWSSGTNGYTFGSGTRLTVV.

The V gene is TRBV27, the J gene TRBJ1-2; maybe TRBD1 (6 bases). There are 14 residues in the CDR3. With 3 bases removed from V and 6 bases from J, the gap between germline ends came to 14 bases. Germline CDR1 and CDR2: MNHEY and SMNVEV (reference sequence). Here the CDR3 reads CASSFLNRVDGYTF. The CDR3 region has the DNA TGTGCCAGCAGTTTTTTAAACAGGGTGGATGGCTACACCTTC.

V is TRBV7-3 and J is TRBJ2-7, with 11 bases fitting TRBD2. Germline V gene data show CDR1 as SGHTA and CDR2 as FQGTGA. V trimming: 3 bases; J trimming: 3 bases; junction bases outside the gene matches: 1. CDR3 size: 14 residues. The CDR3 DNA follows: TGTGCCAGCAGCTTCGGGACTAGCGGCTACGAGCAGTACTTC. Amino acids: CASSFGTSGYEQYF.

This clone was observed a handful of times. The rearrangement joins TRBV7-8 to TRBJ2-5; TRBD2 is a possible D gene (6 bases). The CDR3 is 15 amino acids. V was pared by 1 base and J by 5 bases, with 14 bases between. Germline lookup yields CDR1 SGHVS and CDR2 FQNEAQ. In nucleotides, the CDR3 is TGTGCCAGCAGCTTAGAGAGTGGGACTGCGGAGACCCAGTACTTC. Translation gives CASSLESGTAETQYF. The whole variable domain, filled in from reference TRBV7-8 and TRBJ2-5, reads GAGVSQSPRYKVAKRGQDVALRCDPISGHVSLFWYQQALGQGPEFLTYFQNEAQLDKSGLPSDRFFAERPEGSVSTLKIQRTQQEDSAVYLCASSLESGTAETQYFGPGTRLLVL.

The J gene is TRBJ2-1, the V gene TRBV9; 9 nucleotides line up with TRBD2. The J segment lost 3 bases and the V segment lost 3 bases, leaving 13 bases of the junction unmatched. Germline values: CDR1 SGDLS, CDR2 YYNGEE. The CDR3 spans 18 residues. As DNA, the CDR3 is TGTGCCAGCAGCGAGCTGCCCTTAGCGGGAGAATTCTACAATGAGCAGTTCTTC. This codes for CASSELPLAGEFYNEQFF.

V is TRBV9 and J is TRBJ2-1; D is ambiguous. Germline CDR1 SGDLS, CDR2 YYNGEE. Trimming left V 0 bases short and J 8 bases short, with 3 bases between. This CDR3 has 11 amino acids. The CDR3 loop is CASSVAYEQFF. CDR3 sequence (DNA): TGTGCCAGCAGCGTAGCGTATGAGCAGTTCTTC.

The gene calls are TRBV6-5 and TRBJ1-2; perhaps TRBD1 as D (5 bases). The germline gives CDR1 MNHEY, CDR2 SVGAGI. The CDR3 sequence is 15 residues long. With 6 bases removed from V and 3 bases from J, the gap between germline ends came to 17 bases. The CDR3: CASSLTNGADYGYTF. CDR3 bases: TGTGCCAGCAGCCTGACCAATGGGGCCGACTATGGCTACACCTTC.

This clone was observed a few times. V is TRBV28 and J is TRBJ1-4; TRBD1 matches at 7 bases. Germline V gene sequence: CDR1 MDHEN, CDR2 SYDVKM. V trimming: 7 bases; J trimming: 7 bases; junction bases outside the gene matches: 15. The CDR3 is made up of 16 amino acids. The CDR3: CASNIGTDAFGEKLFF. The CDR3 bases are TGTGCCAGCAACATAGGGACAGACGCCTTCGGTGAAAAACTGTTTTTT.

This clone has just one count. V usage is TRBV6-6 and J usage is TRBJ1-2; D gene ambiguous. Germline CDR1 and CDR2: MNHNY and SVGAGI (reference sequence). V lost 2 bases, J lost 4 bases, and 17 bases lay in between. This CDR3 has 16 residues. CDR3 in DNA: TGTGCCAGCAGTTACGGGGATGGGAGTTCTGGCTATGGCTACACCTTC. Amino acids: CASSYGDGSSGYGYTF.

The chain is built from TRBV28 and TRBJ1-1; weak D call: TRBD1 (6 bases). The CDR3 extends over 17 amino acids. Germline V CDR1 and CDR2: MDHEN, SYDVKM. Trimming took off 5 bases at V and 1 base at J, with 20 bases between the two ends. The CDR3 DNA reads as TGTGCCAGCAGTCGCCTGGGACAAGGGTGGGCGAACACTGAAGCTTTCTTT. It is translated as CASSRLGQGWANTEAFF. Looking up the rest from reference TRBV28 and TRBJ1-1 gives the full variable domain: DVKVTQSSRYLVKRTGEKVFLECVQDMDHENMFWYRQDPGLGLRLIYFSYDVKMKEKGDIPEGYSVSREKKERFSLILESASTNQTSMYLCASSRLGQGWANTEAFFGQGTRLTVV.

The CDR3 DNA reads as TGTGCCAGCAGTGACGGGGTACGCAATGAGCAGTTCTTC. Translated: CASSDGVRNEQFF. V usage is TRBV27 and J usage is TRBJ2-1, with a tentative D call TRBD2 (5 bases). CDR3 length equals 13 residues. Germline CDR1 is MNHEY and CDR2 is SMNVEV (reference sequence). V lost 5 bases and J lost 6, with 11 bases in between.

This rearrangement joins TRBV28 to TRBJ2-2; TRBD2 aligns across 16 bases. Germline V lookup: CDR1 MDHEN, CDR2 SYDVKM. This CDR3 comprises 20 residues. V was clipped by 4 bases and J by 3 bases; unmatched bases: 11. CDR3 sequence (DNA): TGTGCCAGCAGTTCGATCCCGGGACTAGCGGGAGGGCCGCACACCGGGGAGCTGTTTTTT. Translating it yields CASSSIPGLAGGPHTGELFF.

This chain links TRBV7-2 with TRBJ1-4; D unclear. The germline V gene has CDR1 SGHTA and CDR2 FQGNSA. V gave up 2 bases and J gave up 4 bases, with 14 bases separating them. The CDR3 is 16 amino acids. CDR3 loop: CASSLNTREINEKLFF. The CDR3 DNA sequence: TGTGCCAGCAGCTTAAACACGCGGGAAATTAATGAAAAACTGTTTTTT.

CDR3 sequence (DNA): TGTGCCAGCAGTGGGGGGGTGGGGGCCAACGTCCTGACTTTC. Protein sequence: CASSGGVGANVLTF. This sequence joins TRBV6-4 and TRBJ2-6, with D maybe TRBD2 (6 bases). CDR1 and CDR2 (germline): MRHNA, SNTAGT. V dropped 4 bases and J dropped 4 bases, with 8 bases sitting between them. The CDR3 totals 14 residues.

The chain carries TRBV4-1 and TRBJ2-2, with TRBD2 identical over 11 bases. Trimming cost V 10 bases and J 1 base; bases outside gene matches: 2. This CDR3 contains 14 residues. Germline lookup yields CDR1 MGHRA and CDR2 YSYEKL. CDR3 in DNA: TGCGCCACACTAGCGGGGGTGAACACCGGGGAGCTGTTTTTT. Protein sequence: CATLAGVNTGELFF.